Below are 18 T cell receptor beta chains sequenced from a single sample in a study of cytomegalovirus exposure and HLA in healthy donors. The method was immunoSEQ multiplex PCR; TCRdb's version includes in-frame clones alone and lacks a portion of them. Of tens of thousands of clones in the sample, over 85% were seen once. Sample: PBMCs. The origin of the receptors is a woman aged 18 to 35 in good health and CMV-seropositive.

This chain joins TRBV6-5 and TRBJ1-1; D unresolved. V dropped 4 bases and J dropped 0 bases, with 9 bases sitting between them. Germline CDR1 is MNHEY and CDR2 is SVGAGI. The CDR3 covers 14 residues. The CDR3 spells CASSSSPVNTEAFF. The DNA for the CDR3 is TGTGCCAGCAGTTCAAGTCCAGTGAACACTGAAGCTTTCTTT.

The chain uses TRBV27 and TRBJ1-1, with D possibly matching TRBD1 (6 bases). Germline V gene lookup returns CDR1 MNHEY and CDR2 SMNVEV (reference sequence). V lost 2 bases, J lost 3 bases, and 10 bases lay in between. The CDR3 consists of 14 residues. The CDR3, as DNA: TGTGCCAGCAGTTTAAGGGCAGGGGACACTGAAGCTTTCTTT. This codes for CASSLRAGDTEAFF.

The chain has TRBV5-1 and TRBJ2-5, with D unclear. With 0 bases removed from V and 2 bases from J, the gap between germline ends came to 8 bases. CDR1 is SGHRS and CDR2 is YFSETQ in the germline V gene. The CDR3 loop spans 14 amino acids. The CDR3 region has the DNA TGCGCCAGCAGCTTGGTCCCCGGGCAAGAGACCCAGTACTTC. This translates into CASSLVPGQETQYF.

This clone appeared once. The V call is TRBV6-1, the J call TRBJ2-3; 12 bases are a match to TRBD2. Trimming at V came to 5 bases and at J to 5 bases, leaving 5 bases not matched to a gene. Looked up from germline, CDR1 is MNHNS and CDR2 is SASEGT. The CDR3 consists of 15 residues. For the CDR3, the DNA is TGTGCCAGCAGTCCGCTAGCGGGGGGGCAAGATACGCAGTATTTT. This translates into CASSPLAGGQDTQYF.

This chain links TRBV29-1 with TRBJ2-2; D gene uncertain. CDR1 is SQVTM and CDR2 is ANQGSEA in the germline V gene. V was cut by 5 bases and J by 5 bases, with 12 bases left in between. CDR3 length: 13 amino acids. The CDR3 sequence is CSVTVGATGELFF. The CDR3 nucleotides read TGCAGCGTTACGGTCGGAGCAACCGGGGAGCTGTTTTTT.

The V and J genes are TRBV5-8 and TRBJ2-7; D call uncertain. This CDR3 is built from 15 residues. The V end was cut by 2 bases, the J end by 2 bases, with 14 bases between. Per germline, CDR1 SGHTS and CDR2 YDEGEE. CDR3: CASSFQAIVTYEQYF. The CDR3, as DNA: TGTGCCAGCAGCTTTCAAGCGATCGTTACCTACGAGCAGTACTTC. Looking up the rest from reference TRBV5-8 and TRBJ2-7 gives the full variable domain: EAGVTQSPTHLIKTRGQQATLRCSPISGHTSVYWYQQALGLGLQFLLWYDEGEERNRGNFPPRFSGRQFPNYSSELNVNALELEDSALYLCASSFQAIVTYEQYFGPGTRLTVT.

The gene calls are TRBV4-3 and TRBJ2-1; 9 bases agree with TRBD1. Unmatched junction bases numbered 4, after V lost 4 bases and J lost 3 bases. Germline V CDR1 and CDR2: LGHNA, YSLEER. CDR3 length: 15 residues. CDR3 DNA: TGCGCCAGCAGCCGGACAGGGGAAAACTACAATGAGCAGTTCTTC. As protein: CASSRTGENYNEQFF.

The V call is TRBV20-1, the J call TRBJ2-1; D remains ambiguous. Trimming took 5 bases from V and 7 from J, leaving 9 bases between them. This CDR3 has 11 residues. Germline V gene data show CDR1 as DFQATT and CDR2 as SNEGSKA (reference sequence). The CDR3 region is CSAELSNEQFF. CDR3 bases: TGCAGTGCTGAGTTGAGTAATGAGCAGTTCTTC.

The V gene is TRBV11-2, the J gene TRBJ2-7; 12 bases are a match to TRBD1. CDR1 SGHAT and CDR2 FQNNGV come from the germline V gene. This CDR3 spans 15 amino acids. V gave up 4 bases and J gave up 6 bases; unmatched junction bases: 7. The CDR3 sequence is CASSSLRDRGLEQYF. CDR3 DNA: TGTGCCAGCAGCTCTCTACGGGACAGGGGGCTCGAGCAGTACTTC. Together with reference TRBV11-2 and TRBJ2-7, the CDR3 gives the full variable domain: EAGVAQSPRYKIIEKRQSVAFWCNPISGHATLYWYQQILGQGPKLLIQFQNNGVVDDSQLPKDRFSAERLKGVDSTLKIQPAKLEDSAVYLCASSSLRDRGLEQYFGPGTRLTVT.

CDR3 coding DNA: TGCGCCAGCAGCCAAGATCAGGGTTTGAATGGCTACACCTTC. Amino acid sequence: CASSQDQGLNGYTF. The chain links TRBV4-1 to TRBJ1-2; perhaps TRBD1 as D (5 bases). This CDR3 spans 14 amino acids. Germline V gene data show CDR1 as MGHRA and CDR2 as YSYEKL. V was clipped by 0 bases and J by 6 bases, with 11 bases between them.

V is TRBV4-1 and J is TRBJ1-1; 8 bases map to TRBD1. V gave up 0 bases and J gave up 8 bases; unmatched junction bases: 11. Germline V lookup: CDR1 MGHRA, CDR2 YSYEKL. The CDR3 has 16 residues. In nucleotides, the CDR3 is TGCGCCAGCAGCCAAGATCAGGGGGCCCTGTGGGACGAAGCTTTCTTT. It is translated as CASSQDQGALWDEAFF.

Points on this clone: A read error may produce the germline difference seen at one junction end. This chain links TRBV7-7 with TRBJ2-5, with D possibly being TRBD2 (6 bases). This CDR3 comprises 14 residues. The germline CDR1 and CDR2 sequences are SSHAT and FNYEAQ (reference sequence). The CDR3 here is CASSSGTGEETQYF. Here the CDR3 DNA reads TGTGCTAGCAGCTCTGGGACGGGGGAAGAGACCCAGTACTTC.

This clone was recorded once. V is TRBV6-6 and J is TRBJ1-5; D is ambiguous. In germline, CDR1 is MNHNY, CDR2 SVGAGI (reference sequence). The CDR3 is made up of 15 amino acids. V was pared by 7 bases and J by 3 bases, with 16 bases between. Written as DNA, the CDR3 is TGTGCCAGCACCCAAATTAGGAGAGTCAATCAGCCCCAGCATTTT. Translation: CASTQIRRVNQPQHF.

CDR3 protein: CASSQFPGEPTYEQYF. For the CDR3, the DNA is TGCGCCAGCAGCCAATTCCCAGGGGAACCAACCTACGAGCAGTACTTC. The rearrangement uses TRBV4-1 and TRBJ2-7; D perhaps matches TRBD1 (6 bases). This CDR3 is built from 16 residues. Germline CDR1 is MGHRA and CDR2 is YSYEKL. The V end was cut by 2 bases, the J end by 2 bases, with 16 bases between.

A few counts support this clone. The CDR3, as DNA: TGTGCCACCAGCACCTATGGGGGACAGGTCCTTACAGATACGCAGTATTTT. Protein: CATSTYGGQVLTDTQYF. The chain links TRBV15 to TRBJ2-3, with 8 bases matching TRBD1. Germline V gene sequence: CDR1 LNHNV, CDR2 YYDKDF (reference sequence). J gave up 3 bases and V 4 bases, and 12 bases lay outside the gene matches. The CDR3 consists of 17 residues.

This clone was seen just once. Germline is not matched at one junction end, which may reflect a read error. The chain employs TRBV6-5 and TRBJ1-1; possibly TRBD1 for D (5 bases). Germline values: CDR1 MNHEY, CDR2 SVGAGI. This CDR3 has 14 residues. CDR3 nucleotide sequence: TGTGCCAGCACTTACGGCGGGGGGAACACTGAAGCTTTCTTT. Translation: CASTYGGGNTEAFF.

The chain is built from TRBV6-6 and TRBJ1-2; the D gene is possibly TRBD1 (6 bases). The germline CDR1 and CDR2 sequences are MNHNY and SVGAGI (reference sequence). The V end was cut by 0 bases, the J end by 8 bases, with 13 bases between. This CDR3 region has 14 residues. DNA of the CDR3: TGTGCCAGCAGTTACTCACAGGGTTCGGGCGGCTACACCTTC. Translating it yields CASSYSQGSGGYTF.

This chain joins TRBV4-1 and TRBJ2-7, with 7 bases lining up with TRBD1. V lost 0 bases and J lost 3; bases outside the gene matches: 8. In germline, CDR1 is MGHRA, CDR2 YSYEKL. There are 16 residues in the CDR3. The CDR3 DNA follows: TGCGCCAGCAGCCAAGAAATAACAGGGGCATTCTACGAGCAGTACTTC. Protein product: CASSQEITGAFYEQYF.